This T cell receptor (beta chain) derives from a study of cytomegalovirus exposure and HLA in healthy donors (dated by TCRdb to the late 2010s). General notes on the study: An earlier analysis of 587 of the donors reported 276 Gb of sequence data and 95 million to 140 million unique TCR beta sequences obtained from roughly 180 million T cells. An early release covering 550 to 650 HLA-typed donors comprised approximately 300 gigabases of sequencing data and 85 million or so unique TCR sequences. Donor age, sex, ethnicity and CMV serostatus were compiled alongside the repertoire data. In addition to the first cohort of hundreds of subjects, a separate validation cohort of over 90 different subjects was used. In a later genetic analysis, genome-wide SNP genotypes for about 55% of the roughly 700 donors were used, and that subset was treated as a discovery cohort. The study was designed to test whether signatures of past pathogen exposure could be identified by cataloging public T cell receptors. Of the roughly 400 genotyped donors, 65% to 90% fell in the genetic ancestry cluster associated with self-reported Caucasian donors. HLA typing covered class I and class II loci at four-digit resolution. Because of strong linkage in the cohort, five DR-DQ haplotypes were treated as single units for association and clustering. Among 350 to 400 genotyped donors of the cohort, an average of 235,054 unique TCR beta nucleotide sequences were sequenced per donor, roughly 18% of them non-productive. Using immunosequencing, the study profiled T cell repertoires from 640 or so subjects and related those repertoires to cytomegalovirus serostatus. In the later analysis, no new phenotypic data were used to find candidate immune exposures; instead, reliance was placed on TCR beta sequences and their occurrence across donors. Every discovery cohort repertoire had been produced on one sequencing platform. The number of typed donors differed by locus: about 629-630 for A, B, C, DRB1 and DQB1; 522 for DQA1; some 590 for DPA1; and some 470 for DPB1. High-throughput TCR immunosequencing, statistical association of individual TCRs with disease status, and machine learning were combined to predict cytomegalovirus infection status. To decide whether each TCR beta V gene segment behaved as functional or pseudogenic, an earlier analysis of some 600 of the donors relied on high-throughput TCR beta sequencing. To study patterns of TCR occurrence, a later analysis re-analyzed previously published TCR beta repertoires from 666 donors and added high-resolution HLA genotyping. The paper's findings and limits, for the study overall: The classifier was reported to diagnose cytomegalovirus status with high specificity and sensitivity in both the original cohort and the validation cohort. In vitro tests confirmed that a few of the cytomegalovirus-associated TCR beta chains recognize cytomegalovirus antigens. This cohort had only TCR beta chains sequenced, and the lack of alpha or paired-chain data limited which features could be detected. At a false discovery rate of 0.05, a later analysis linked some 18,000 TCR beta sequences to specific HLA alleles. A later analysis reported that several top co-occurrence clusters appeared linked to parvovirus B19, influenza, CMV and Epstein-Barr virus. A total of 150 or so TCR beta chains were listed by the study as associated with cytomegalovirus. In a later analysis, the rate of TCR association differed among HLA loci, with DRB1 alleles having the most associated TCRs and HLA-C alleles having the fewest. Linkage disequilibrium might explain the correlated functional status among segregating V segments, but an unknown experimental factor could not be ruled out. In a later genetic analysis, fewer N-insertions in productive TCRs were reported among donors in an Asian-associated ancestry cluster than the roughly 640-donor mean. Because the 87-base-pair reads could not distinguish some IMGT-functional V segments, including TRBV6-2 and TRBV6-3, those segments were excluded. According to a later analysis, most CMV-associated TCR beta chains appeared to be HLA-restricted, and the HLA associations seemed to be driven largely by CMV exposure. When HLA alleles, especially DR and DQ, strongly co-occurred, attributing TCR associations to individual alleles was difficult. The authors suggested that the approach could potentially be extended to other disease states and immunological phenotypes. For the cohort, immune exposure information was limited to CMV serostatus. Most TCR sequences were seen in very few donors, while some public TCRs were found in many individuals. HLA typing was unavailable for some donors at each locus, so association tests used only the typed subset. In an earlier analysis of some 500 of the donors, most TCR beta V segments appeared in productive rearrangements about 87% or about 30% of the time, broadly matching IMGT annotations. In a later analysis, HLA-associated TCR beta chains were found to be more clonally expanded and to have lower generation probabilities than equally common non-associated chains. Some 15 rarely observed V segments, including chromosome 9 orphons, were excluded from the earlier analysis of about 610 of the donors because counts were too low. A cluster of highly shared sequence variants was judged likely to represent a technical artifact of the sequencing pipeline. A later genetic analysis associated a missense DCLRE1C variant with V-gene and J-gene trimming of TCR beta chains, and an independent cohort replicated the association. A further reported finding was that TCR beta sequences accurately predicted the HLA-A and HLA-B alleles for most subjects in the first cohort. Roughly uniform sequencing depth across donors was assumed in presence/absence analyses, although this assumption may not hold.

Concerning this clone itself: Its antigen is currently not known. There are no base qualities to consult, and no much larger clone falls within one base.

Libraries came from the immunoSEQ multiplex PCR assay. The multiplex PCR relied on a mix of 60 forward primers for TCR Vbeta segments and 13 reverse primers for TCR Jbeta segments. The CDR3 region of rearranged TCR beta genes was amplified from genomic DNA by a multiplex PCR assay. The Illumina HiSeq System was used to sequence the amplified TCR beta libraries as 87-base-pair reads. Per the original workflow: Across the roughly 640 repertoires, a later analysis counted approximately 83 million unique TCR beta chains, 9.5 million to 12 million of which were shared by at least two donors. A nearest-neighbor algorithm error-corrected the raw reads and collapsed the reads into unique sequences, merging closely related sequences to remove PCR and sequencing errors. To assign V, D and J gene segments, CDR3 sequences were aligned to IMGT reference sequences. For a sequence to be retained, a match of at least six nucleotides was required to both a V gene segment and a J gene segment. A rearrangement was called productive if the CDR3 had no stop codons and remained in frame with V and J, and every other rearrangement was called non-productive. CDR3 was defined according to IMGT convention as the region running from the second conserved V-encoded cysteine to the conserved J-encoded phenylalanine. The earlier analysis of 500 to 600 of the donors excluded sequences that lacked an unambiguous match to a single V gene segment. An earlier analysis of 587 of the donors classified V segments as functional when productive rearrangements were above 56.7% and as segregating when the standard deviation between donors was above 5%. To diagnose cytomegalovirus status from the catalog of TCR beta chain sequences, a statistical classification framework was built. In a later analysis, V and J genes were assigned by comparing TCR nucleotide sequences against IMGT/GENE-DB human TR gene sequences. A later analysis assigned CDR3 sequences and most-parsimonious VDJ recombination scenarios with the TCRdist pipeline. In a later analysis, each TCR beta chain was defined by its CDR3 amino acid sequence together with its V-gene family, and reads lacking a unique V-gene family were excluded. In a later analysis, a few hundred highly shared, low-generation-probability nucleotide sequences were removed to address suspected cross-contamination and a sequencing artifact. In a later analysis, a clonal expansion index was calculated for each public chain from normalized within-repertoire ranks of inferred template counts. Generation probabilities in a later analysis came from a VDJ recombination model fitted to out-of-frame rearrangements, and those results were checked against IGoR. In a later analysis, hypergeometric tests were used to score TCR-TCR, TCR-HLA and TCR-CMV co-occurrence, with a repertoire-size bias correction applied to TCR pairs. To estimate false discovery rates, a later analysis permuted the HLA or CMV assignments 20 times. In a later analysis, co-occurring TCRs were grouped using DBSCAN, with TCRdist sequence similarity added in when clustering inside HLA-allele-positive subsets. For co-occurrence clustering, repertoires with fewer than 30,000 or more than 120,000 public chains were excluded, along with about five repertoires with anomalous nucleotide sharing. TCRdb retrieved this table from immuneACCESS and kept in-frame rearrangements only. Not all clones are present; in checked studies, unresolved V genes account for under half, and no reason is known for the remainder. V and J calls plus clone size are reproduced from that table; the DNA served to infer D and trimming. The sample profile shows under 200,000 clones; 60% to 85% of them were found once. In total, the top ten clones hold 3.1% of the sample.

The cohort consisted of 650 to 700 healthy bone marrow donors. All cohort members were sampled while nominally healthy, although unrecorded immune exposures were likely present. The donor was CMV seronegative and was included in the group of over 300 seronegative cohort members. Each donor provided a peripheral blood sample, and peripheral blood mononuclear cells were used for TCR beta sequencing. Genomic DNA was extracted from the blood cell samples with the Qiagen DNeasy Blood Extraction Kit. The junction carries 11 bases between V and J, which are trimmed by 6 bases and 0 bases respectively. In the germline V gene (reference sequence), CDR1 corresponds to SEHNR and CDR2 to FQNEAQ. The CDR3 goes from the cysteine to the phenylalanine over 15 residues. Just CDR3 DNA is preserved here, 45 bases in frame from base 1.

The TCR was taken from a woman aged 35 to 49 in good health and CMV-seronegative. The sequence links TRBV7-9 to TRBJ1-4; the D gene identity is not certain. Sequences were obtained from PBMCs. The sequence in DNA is TGTGCCAGCAGAGACACCGGGACAACTAATGAAAAACTGTTTTTT. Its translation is CASRDTGTTNEKLFF.